Listed below are T cell receptor beta chains from one sample, sequenced in a study of blood T cell repertoires in COVID-19. Profiled with immunoSEQ multiplex PCR; TCRdb holds only in-frame clones, not every one. The sample contains 100,000 or so clones, roughly nine tenths of which appear only once. Sample: peripheral blood. All receptors derive from a man aged 55 to 70 with acute or convalescent COVID-19. CDR3s include the opening cysteine and the closing phenylalanine or tryptophan. D genes are given only for firm matches. A row's size may be missing; if present it is once, few, many or a size class.

TGTGCCAGCACCCGGCGGGGGATGAACACTGAAGCTTTCTTT	CASTRRGMNTEAFF	.	.	TRBV6-6	TRBJ1-1
TGTGCCAGCAGAGAGGGAGGCGGTGGAACTGAAGCTTTCTTT	CASREGGGGTEAFF	few	.	TRBV6-5	TRBJ1-1
TGTGCCTGGCGACAGGGTGGCGGAAACACCATATATTTT	CAWRQGGGNTIYF	.	TRBD1	TRBV30	TRBJ1-3
TGTGCCAGCAGCAAGAGCGGGAATAAAGAGACCCAGTACTTC	CASSKSGNKETQYF	.	.	TRBV21-1	TRBJ2-5
TGTGCCAGCAGCCAGAAGGGGGCCGGTGGGGCCAACGTCCTGACTTTC	CASSQKGAGGANVLTF	.	TRBD1	TRBV7-3	TRBJ2-6
TGTGCCAGCTCACCAGCCGGGTGGACTGAAGCTTTCTTT	CASSPAGWTEAFF	.	.	TRBV18	TRBJ1-1
TGTGCCAGCAGTGGCTTGGGCCGGGCTAGCGGGAACTACAATGAGCAGTTCTTC	CASSGLGRASGNYNEQFF	.	TRBD2	TRBV27	TRBJ2-1
TGTGCCAGCAGTTTATGGCAGCGGCTTAGATTTGAAGCTTTCTTT	CASSLWQRLRFEAFF	.	.	TRBV28	TRBJ1-1
TGTGCCACCAGCAGAGCGGGGAATAATGAAAAACTGTTTTTT	CATSRAGNNEKLFF	.	.	TRBV15	TRBJ1-4
TGTGCCAGCAGCGTAGACCTAGGAGGTTCCAATGAGCAGTTCTTC	CASSVDLGGSNEQFF	.	.	TRBV9	TRBJ2-1
TGTGCCAGCACCACGACTAGCGGGAGATCATCAGAGACCCAGTACTTC	CASTTTSGRSSETQYF	.	TRBD2	TRBV11-3	TRBJ2-5
TGTGCCAGCAGTGACACAGGGGTGAGCACAGATACGCAGTATTTT	CASSDTGVSTDTQYF	.	TRBD1	TRBV6-1	TRBJ2-3
TGTGCAAGTCGCTTAGTCACAGTTTCTAACTATGGCTACACCTTC	CASRLVTVSNYGYTF	few	.	TRBV12-2	TRBJ1-2
TGTGCCAGCAGCCCTGGACTAGCGGGGGCTAACGTGCTCAATGAGCAGTTCTTC	CASSPGLAGANVLNEQFF	.	TRBD2	TRBV6-2/TRBV6-3	TRBJ2-1
TGTGCCAGCTCTCTAGGGGTTTACACTGAAGCTTTCTTT	CASSLGVYTEAFF	few	.	TRBV2	TRBJ1-1
TGTGCCAGCAGCTCCCGGCGGGGGGCCCCCGGGGAGCTGTTTTTT	CASSSRRGAPGELFF	.	TRBD2	TRBV7-3	TRBJ2-2
TGCAGCGTTAGGGGGCAATGGGCGTCCGGGGAGCTGTTTTTT	CSVRGQWASGELFF	.	TRBD1	TRBV29-1	TRBJ2-2
TGTGCCAGCAGCTTCATTAGGGGATCTGATGGCTACACCTTC	CASSFIRGSDGYTF	.	.	TRBV3-1/TRBV3-2	TRBJ1-2
TGTGCCACCCAACTCGGACTAGCGGGAACAGAGCAGTTCTTC	CATQLGLAGTEQFF	.	TRBD2	TRBV27	TRBJ2-1
TGTGCCAGCAGCGTGGTACTAGCGGGAGCTGATGAGCAGTTCTTC	CASSVVLAGADEQFF	.	TRBD2	TRBV9	TRBJ2-1
TGTGCCAGCTCACCTGACAGGAACAATGAGCAGTTCTTC	CASSPDRNNEQFF	.	.	TRBV18	TRBJ2-1
TGTGCCAGCTCACCACTAGCACCGAACACCGGGGAGCTGTTTTTT	CASSPLAPNTGELFF	.	.	TRBV18	TRBJ2-2
TGTGCCAGCAAAGGACAGGGTTACGAGCAGTACTTC	CASKGQGYEQYF	.	TRBD1	TRBV27	TRBJ2-7
TGTGCCAGCAGCCCCCGGACAGGGCCCTATGGCTACACCTTC	CASSPRTGPYGYTF	.	TRBD1	TRBV11-2	TRBJ1-2
TGTGCCTGGGCAACGGGACAGCCTGGTGCGGATACGCAGTATTTT	CAWATGQPGADTQYF	.	TRBD1	TRBV30	TRBJ2-3
TGTGCCAGCAGCGTACCCCAGGCGGGACCGAACACCGGGGAGCTGTTTTTT	CASSVPQAGPNTGELFF	.	.	TRBV9	TRBJ2-2
TGTGCCACCAGCAGGTCCGGGACAGATTATAACGAGCAGTACTTC	CATSRSGTDYNEQYF	.	TRBD1	TRBV15	TRBJ2-7
TGTGCCTGGACTCGGGCAGGGAACTCTGGAAACACCATATATTTT	CAWTRAGNSGNTIYF	.	.	TRBV30	TRBJ1-3
TGTGCCAGCAGCGTGGGACTAGCGGGAGGTGTCAGCACAGATACGCAGTATTTT	CASSVGLAGGVSTDTQYF	.	TRBD2	TRBV9	TRBJ2-3
TGTGCCAGTTGGGCTAGCGGGAGGCAGACCCAGTACTTC	CASWASGRQTQYF	.	TRBD2	TRBV6-5	TRBJ2-5
TGTGCCAGCAGCGTCGACATAAGCACAGATACGCAGTATTTT	CASSVDISTDTQYF	.	.	TRBV9	TRBJ2-3
TGTGCCTGGAGTGTAGGGCTCCGGGGGACTGAAGCTTTCTTT	CAWSVGLRGTEAFF	.	.	TRBV30	TRBJ1-1
TGTGCCAGCAGCCAAGGTCCCGTTGGGGGGAGACTAGGTGAAGCTTTCTTT	CASSQGPVGGRLGEAFF	.	.	TRBV3-1/TRBV3-2	TRBJ1-1
TGTGCCAGCAGTTTTGCGACAGGGTTTGAAAAACTGTTTTTT	CASSFATGFEKLFF	.	TRBD1	TRBV28	TRBJ1-4
TGTGCCAGCAGCCTCGGACTAGCGGGAGTTAAGGAGCAGTTCTTC	CASSLGLAGVKEQFF	.	TRBD2	TRBV3-1/TRBV3-2	TRBJ2-1
TGTGCCAGCAGCACTCTAGGGCAGGGGGGCGGCAATTCACCCCTCCACTTT	CASSTLGQGGGNSPLHF	.	TRBD1	TRBV9	TRBJ1-6
TGTGCCAGCAGTTACTTATCTGAGAGGGGCACAGATACGCAGTATTTT	CASSYLSERGTDTQYF	.	.	TRBV6-5	TRBJ2-3
TGTGCCACCAGTGATTTGTCAGTCCAGGGAAAACTGTTTTTT	CATSDLSVQGKLFF	.	.	TRBV24-1	TRBJ1-4
TGTGCCAGCAGCCGCAAAGGCGGAGTCGGGACAGGGAACACCGGGGAGCTGTTTTTT	CASSRKGGVGTGNTGELFF	.	TRBD1	TRBV3-1/TRBV3-2	TRBJ2-2
TGTGCCAGCAGTTATGCGGGAGAATCATACAATGAGCAGTTCTTC	CASSYAGESYNEQFF	once	TRBD2	TRBV6-5	TRBJ2-1
TGCGCCAGCAGTGAGGGGACAGGGGCATTCGGCGGCTACACCTTC	CASSEGTGAFGGYTF	.	TRBD1	TRBV10-2	TRBJ1-2
TGTGCCAGCAGAAAGCTAGCGGGAACGGGAGATACGCAGTATTTT	CASRKLAGTGDTQYF	once	TRBD2	TRBV9	TRBJ2-3
TGTGCCAGCAGCTTGGAACTAGCGGGAGCCGGCACAGATACGCAGTATTTT	CASSLELAGAGTDTQYF	.	TRBD2	TRBV5-6	TRBJ2-3
TGCGCCAGCAGCTCGCGGGAGGGTAGCACAGATACGCAGTATTTT	CASSSREGSTDTQYF	.	TRBD2	TRBV5-1	TRBJ2-3
TGTGCCAGCAGTTCCCGGGTAGGGGGCGCGAATCAGCCCCAGCATTTT	CASSSRVGGANQPQHF	.	TRBD1	TRBV28	TRBJ1-5
TGTGCCAGCAGCTACCGGACAGGGGGATTCTATGGCTACACCTTC	CASSYRTGGFYGYTF	.	TRBD1	TRBV11-2	TRBJ1-2
TGTGCCAGTAGCGTGCCCCAGGGGGTGAACACCGGGGAGCTGTTTTTT	CASSVPQGVNTGELFF	.	TRBD1	TRBV19	TRBJ2-2
TGTGCCAGCACCACCCCGGGAAACAGGGGGTTTAATCAGCCCCAGCATTTT	CASTTPGNRGFNQPQHF	.	TRBD1	TRBV2	TRBJ1-5
TGCAGTGCTAGTTGGGACAGGGGGAATGAGCAGTTCTTC	CSASWDRGNEQFF	.	TRBD1	TRBV20-1	TRBJ2-1
TGTGCCAGTACCAAGGCCGGCCTAGCGGGAGGCCGGGGCGGGGAGCTGTTTTTT	CASTKAGLAGGRGGELFF	.	TRBD2	TRBV19	TRBJ2-2
TGTGCCGGGGGGGCACGGGGGAGTCAGCCCCAGCATTTT	CAGGARGSQPQHF	.	.	TRBV6-5	TRBJ1-5